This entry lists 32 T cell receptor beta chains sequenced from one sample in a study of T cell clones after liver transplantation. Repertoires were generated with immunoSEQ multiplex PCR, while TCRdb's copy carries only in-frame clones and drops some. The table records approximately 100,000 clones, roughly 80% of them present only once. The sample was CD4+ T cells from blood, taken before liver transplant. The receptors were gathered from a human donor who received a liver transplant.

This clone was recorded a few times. CDR3 DNA: TGTGCCAGCACTAAGGGGGGACAGAAATATGGCTACACCTTC. Amino acids: CASTKGGQKYGYTF. V is TRBV7-2 and J is TRBJ1-2; 7 nucleotides match TRBD1. The trim removed 7 bases at V and 5 bases at J, leaving 10 bases unmatched. The CDR3 sequence is 14 residues long. CDR1 and CDR2 (germline): SGHTA, FQGNSA.

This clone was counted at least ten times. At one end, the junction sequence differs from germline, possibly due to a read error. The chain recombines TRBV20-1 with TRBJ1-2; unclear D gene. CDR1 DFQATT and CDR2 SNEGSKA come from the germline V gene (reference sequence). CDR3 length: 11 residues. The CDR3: CGSTSRYGYTF. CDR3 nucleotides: TGTGGAAGTACGTCCCGCTATGGCTACACCTTC.

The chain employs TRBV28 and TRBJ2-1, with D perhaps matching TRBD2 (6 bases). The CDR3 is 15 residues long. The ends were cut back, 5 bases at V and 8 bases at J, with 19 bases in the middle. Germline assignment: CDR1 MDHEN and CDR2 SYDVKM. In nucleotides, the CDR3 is TGTGCCAGCAGTCCCTCGGGGGTGTTGGAGGATGAGCAGTTCTTC. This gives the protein CASSPSGVLEDEQFF.

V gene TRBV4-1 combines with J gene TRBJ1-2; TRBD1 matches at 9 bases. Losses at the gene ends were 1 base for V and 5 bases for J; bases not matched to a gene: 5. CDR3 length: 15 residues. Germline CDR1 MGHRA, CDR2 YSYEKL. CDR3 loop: CASSQADRGVYGYTF. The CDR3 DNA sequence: TGCGCCAGCAGCCAAGCGGACAGGGGTGTTTATGGCTACACCTTC.

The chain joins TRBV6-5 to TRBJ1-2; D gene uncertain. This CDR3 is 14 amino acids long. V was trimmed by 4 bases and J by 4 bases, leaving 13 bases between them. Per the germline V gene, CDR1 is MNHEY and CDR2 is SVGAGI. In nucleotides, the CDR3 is TGTGCCAGCAGTTCTATTTTCGGGGTCTATGGCTACACCTTC. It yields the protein CASSSIFGVYGYTF.

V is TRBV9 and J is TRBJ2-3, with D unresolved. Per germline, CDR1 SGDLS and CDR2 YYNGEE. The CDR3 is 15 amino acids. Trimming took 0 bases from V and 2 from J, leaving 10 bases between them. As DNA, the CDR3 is TGTGCCAGCAGCGTAGGCGCGACTTTCACAGATACGCAGTATTTT. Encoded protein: CASSVGATFTDTQYF.

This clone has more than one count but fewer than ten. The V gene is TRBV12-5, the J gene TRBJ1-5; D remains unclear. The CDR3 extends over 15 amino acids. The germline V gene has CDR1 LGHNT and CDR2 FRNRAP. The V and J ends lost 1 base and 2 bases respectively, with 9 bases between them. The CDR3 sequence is CASGLAQKGNQPQHF. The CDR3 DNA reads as TGTGCTAGTGGTTTGGCCCAAAAGGGCAATCAGCCCCAGCATTTT.

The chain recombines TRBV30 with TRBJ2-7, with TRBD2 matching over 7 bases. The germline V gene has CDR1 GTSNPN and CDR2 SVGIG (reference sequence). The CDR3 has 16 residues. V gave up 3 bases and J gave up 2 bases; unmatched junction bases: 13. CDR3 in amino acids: CAWRRLRGGSAYEQYF. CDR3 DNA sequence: TGTGCCTGGAGAAGGCTGCGCGGCGGGAGCGCCTACGAGCAGTACTTC. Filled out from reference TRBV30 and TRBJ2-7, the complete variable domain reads SQTIHQWPATLVQPVGSPLSLECTVEGTSNPNLYWYRQAAGRGLQLLFYSVGIGQISSEVPQNLSASRPQDRQFILSSKKLLLSDSGFYLCAWRRLRGGSAYEQYFGPGTRLTVT.

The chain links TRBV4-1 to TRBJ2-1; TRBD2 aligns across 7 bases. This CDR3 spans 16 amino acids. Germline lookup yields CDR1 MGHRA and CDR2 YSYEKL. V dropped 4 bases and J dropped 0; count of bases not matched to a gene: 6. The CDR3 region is CASSPGRGSSYNEQFF. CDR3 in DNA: TGCGCCAGCAGCCCCGGCCGCGGGAGCTCCTACAATGAGCAGTTCTTC.

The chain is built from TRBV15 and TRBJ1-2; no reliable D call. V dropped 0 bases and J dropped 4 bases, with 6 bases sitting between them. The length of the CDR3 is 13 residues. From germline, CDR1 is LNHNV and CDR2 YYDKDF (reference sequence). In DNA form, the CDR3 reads TGTGCCACCAGCAGAGACCGGGGCTATGGCTACACCTTC. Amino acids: CATSRDRGYGYTF.

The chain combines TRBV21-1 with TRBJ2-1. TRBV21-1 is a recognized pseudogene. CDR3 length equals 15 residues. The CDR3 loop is CASGKGLSSYNEQFF. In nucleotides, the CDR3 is TGTGCCAGCGGGAAGGGTTTAAGCTCCTACAATGAGCAGTTCTTC.

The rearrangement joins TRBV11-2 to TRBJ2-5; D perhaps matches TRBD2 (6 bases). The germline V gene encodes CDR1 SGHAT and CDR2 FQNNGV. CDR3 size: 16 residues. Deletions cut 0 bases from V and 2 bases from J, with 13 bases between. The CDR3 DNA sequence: TGTGCCAGCAGCTTAGACGGCGGGAATCTTCAAGAGACCCAGTACTTC. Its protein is CASSLDGGNLQETQYF.

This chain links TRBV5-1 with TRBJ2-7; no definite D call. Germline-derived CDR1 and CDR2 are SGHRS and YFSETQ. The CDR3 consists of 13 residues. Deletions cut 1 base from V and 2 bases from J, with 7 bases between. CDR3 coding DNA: TGCGCCAGCAGCTTGACACCTCCCTACGAGCAGTACTTC. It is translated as CASSLTPPYEQYF.

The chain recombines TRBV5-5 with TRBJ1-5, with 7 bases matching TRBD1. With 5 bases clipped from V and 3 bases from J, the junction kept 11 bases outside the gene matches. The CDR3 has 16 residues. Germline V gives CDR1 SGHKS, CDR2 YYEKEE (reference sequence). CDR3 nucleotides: TGTGCCAGCAGTTCCTCAGGGGGATCCCTCAATCAGCCCCAGCATTTT. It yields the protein CASSSSGGSLNQPQHF.

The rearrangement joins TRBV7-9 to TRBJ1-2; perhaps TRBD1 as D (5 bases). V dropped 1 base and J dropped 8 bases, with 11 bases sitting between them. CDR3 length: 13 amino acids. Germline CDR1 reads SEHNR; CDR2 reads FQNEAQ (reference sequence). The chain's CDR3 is CASSLEGGAGYTF. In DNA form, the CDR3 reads TGTGCCAGCAGCTTAGAAGGCGGGGCCGGCTACACCTTC. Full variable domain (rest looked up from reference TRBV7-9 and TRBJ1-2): DTGVSQNPRHKITKRGQNVTFRCDPISEHNRLYWYRQTLGQGPEFLTYFQNEAQLEKSRLLSDRFSAERPKGSFSTLEIQRTEQGDSAMYLCASSLEGGAGYTFGSGTRLTVV.

The CDR3 sequence is CASSYQTGVGREQYF. As DNA, the CDR3 is TGTGCCAGCAGTTACCAAACGGGGGTCGGTCGCGAGCAGTACTTC. The chain joins TRBV6-5 to TRBJ2-7; tentative D call: TRBD2 (6 bases). The CDR3 length is 15 residues. The germline CDR1 and CDR2 sequences are MNHEY and SVGAGI. Trimming took off 2 bases at V and 6 bases at J, with 17 bases between the two ends.

In DNA form, the CDR3 reads TGTGCCAGCAGCTTAGGTACAGGGGTCCGGGCTTTCTTT. Translating it yields CASSLGTGVRAFF. The rearrangement joins TRBV11-2 to TRBJ1-1, with 7 bases aligning to TRBD1. The germline V gene has CDR1 SGHAT and CDR2 FQNNGV. Germline trimming cut 1 base from V and 11 bases from J; bases unmatched to any gene: 7. The CDR3 runs to 13 residues.

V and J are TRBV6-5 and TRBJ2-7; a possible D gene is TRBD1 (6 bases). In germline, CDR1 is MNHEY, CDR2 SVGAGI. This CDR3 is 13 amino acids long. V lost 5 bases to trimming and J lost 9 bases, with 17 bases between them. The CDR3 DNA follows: TGTGCCAGCAGTCCAGGGGATCTCTTAGGGCAGTACTTC. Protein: CASSPGDLLGQYF.

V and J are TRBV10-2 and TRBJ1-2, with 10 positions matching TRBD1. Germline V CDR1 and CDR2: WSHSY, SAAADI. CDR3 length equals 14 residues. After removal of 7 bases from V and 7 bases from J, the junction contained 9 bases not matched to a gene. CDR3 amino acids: CASTWLGDRGGYTF. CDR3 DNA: TGCGCCAGCACCTGGTTGGGGGACAGGGGTGGCTACACCTTC.

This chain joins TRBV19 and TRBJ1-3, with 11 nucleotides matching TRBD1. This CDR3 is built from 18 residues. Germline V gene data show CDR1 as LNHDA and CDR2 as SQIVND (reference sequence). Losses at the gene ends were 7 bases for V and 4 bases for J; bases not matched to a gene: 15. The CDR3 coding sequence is TGTGCCAGTACCGGAGGTCGGACAGGGGGCTCCGCCGGAAACACCATATATTTT. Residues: CASTGGRTGGSAGNTIYF.

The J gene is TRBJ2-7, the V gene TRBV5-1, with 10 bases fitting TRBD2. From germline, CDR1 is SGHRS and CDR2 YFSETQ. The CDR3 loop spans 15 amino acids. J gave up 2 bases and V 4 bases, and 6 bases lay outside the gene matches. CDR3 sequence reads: CASSPSSGGPYEQYF. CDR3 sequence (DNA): TGCGCCAGCAGCCCTTCTAGCGGGGGTCCCTACGAGCAGTACTTC.

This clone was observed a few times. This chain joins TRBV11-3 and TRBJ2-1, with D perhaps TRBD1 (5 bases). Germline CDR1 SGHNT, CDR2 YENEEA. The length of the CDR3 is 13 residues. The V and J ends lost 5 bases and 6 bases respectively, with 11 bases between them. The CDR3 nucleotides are TGTGCCAGCAGCCCTTCAACAGGCAATGAGCAGTTCTTC. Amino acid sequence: CASSPSTGNEQFF.

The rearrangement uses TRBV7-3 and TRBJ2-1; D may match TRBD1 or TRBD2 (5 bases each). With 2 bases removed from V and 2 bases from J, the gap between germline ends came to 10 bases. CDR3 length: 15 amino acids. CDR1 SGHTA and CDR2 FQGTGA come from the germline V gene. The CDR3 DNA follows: TGTGCCAGCAGCTTAGGTGGGGGACCCTACAATGAGCAGTTCTTC. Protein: CASSLGGGPYNEQFF.

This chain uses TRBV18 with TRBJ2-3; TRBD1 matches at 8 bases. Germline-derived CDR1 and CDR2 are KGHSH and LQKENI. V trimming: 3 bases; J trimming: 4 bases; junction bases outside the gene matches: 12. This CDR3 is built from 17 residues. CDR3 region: CASSPLQGANFADTQYF. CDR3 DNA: TGTGCCAGCTCACCCCTTCAGGGGGCTAATTTTGCAGATACGCAGTATTTT.

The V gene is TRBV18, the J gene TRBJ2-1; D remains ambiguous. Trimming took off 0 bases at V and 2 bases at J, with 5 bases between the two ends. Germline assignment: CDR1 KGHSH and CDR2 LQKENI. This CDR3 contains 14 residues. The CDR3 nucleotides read TGTGCCAGCTCACCACCGACGACCTACAATGAGCAGTTCTTC. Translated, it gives CASSPPTTYNEQFF. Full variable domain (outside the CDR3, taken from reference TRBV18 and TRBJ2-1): NAGVMQNPRHLVRRRGQEARLRCSPMKGHSHVYWYRQLPEEGLKFMVYLQKENIIDESGMPKERFSAEFPKEGPSILRIQQVVRGDSAAYFCASSPPTTYNEQFFGPGTRLTVL.

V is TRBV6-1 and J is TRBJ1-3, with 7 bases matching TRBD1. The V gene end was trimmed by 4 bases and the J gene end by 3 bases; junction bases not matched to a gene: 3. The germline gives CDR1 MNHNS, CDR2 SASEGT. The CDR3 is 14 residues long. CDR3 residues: CASSVQGGGNTIYF. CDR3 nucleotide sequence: TGTGCCAGCAGTGTTCAGGGGGGTGGAAACACCATATATTTT.

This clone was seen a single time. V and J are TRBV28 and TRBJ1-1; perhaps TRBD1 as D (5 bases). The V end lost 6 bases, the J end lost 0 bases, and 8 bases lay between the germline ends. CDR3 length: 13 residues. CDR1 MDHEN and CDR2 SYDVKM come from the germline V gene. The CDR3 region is CASRTDMNTEAFF. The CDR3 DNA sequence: TGTGCCAGCAGAACGGACATGAACACTGAAGCTTTCTTT.

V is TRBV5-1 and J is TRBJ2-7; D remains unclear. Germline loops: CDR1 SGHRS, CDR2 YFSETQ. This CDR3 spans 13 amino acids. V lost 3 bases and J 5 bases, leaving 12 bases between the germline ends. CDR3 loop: CASSSLVRDEQYF. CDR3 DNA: TGCGCCAGCAGCTCCCTAGTTCGAGACGAGCAGTACTTC.

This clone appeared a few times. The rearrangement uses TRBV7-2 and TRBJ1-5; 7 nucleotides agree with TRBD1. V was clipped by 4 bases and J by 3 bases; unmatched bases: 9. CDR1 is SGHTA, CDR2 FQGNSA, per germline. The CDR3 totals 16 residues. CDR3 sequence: CASSSQGGAFNQPQHF. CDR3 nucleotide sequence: TGTGCCAGCAGCTCGCAGGGGGGAGCCTTCAATCAGCCCCAGCATTTT.

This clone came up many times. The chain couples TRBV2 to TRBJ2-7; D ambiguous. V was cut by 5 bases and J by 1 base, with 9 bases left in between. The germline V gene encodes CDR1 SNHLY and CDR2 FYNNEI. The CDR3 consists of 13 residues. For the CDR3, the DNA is TGTGCCAGCAGTTTCGCCCCTTCCTACGAGCAGTACTTC. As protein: CASSFAPSYEQYF.

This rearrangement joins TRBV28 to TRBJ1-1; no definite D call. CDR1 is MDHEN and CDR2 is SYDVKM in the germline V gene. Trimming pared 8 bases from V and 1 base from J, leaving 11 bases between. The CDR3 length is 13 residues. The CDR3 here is CASYYEGNTEAFF. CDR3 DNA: TGTGCCAGCTACTACGAGGGGAACACTGAAGCTTTCTTT.

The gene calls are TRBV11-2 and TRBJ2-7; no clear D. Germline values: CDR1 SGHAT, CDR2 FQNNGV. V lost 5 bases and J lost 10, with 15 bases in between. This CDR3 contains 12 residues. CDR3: CASSLPAFSQYF. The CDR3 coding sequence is TGTGCCAGCAGCCTTCCCGCATTCTCTCAGTACTTC.